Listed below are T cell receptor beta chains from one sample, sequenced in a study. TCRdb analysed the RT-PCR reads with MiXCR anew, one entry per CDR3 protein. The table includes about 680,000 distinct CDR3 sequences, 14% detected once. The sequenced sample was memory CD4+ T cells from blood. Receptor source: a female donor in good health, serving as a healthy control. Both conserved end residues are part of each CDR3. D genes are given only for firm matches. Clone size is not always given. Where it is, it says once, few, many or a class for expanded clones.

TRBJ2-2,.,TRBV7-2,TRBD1,TGTGCCAGCAGAACGGGACAGACGAACACCGGGGAGCTGTTTTTT,CASRTGQTNTGELFF
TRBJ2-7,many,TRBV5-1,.,TGCGCCAGCAGCTTGGAGCAGAGGTACGAGCAGTACTTC,CASSLEQRYEQYF
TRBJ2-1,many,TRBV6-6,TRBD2,TGTGCCAGCAGTTACTCGAGAGGGGGGACTAGCGGTGAGCAGTTCTTC,CASSYSRGGTSGEQFF
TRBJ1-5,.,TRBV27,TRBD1,TGTGCCAGCAGTCAAACCGGGACAGGGTTAGTGAGCAATCAGCCCCAGCATTTT,CASSQTGTGLVSNQPQHF
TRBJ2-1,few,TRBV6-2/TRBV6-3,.,TGTGCCAGCAGTATTAACAGGGGAGGAGGTGAGCAGTTCTTC,CASSINRGGGEQFF
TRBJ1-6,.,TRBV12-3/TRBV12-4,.,TGTGCCAGCAGCCAGGGTAGGGCCCTCCACTTT,CASSQGRALHF
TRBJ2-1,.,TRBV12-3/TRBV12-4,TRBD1,TGTGCCAGCACACACCCCGGGACAGGGGGCGGTGAGCAGTTCTTC,CASTHPGTGGGEQFF
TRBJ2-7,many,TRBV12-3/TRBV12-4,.,TGTGCCAGCAGCCTTGCGGGCGAGCAGTACTTC,CASSLAGEQYF
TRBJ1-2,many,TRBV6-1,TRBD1,TGTGCCAGCAGTACCGTTCAGACAGGGAACTATGGCTACACCTTC,CASSTVQTGNYGYTF
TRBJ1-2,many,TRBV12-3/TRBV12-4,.,TGTGCCAGCCGCCTGGGGGGGAACTATGGCTACACCTTC,CASRLGGNYGYTF
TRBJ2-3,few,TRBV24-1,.,TGTGCCACCGGCCGGGGAGCTAGCACAGATACGCAGTATTTT,CATGRGASTDTQYF
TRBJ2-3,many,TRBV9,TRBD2,TGTGCCAGCAGCTCCCTAACTAGCGGGAGGACCGTGGATACGCAGTATTTT,CASSSLTSGRTVDTQYF
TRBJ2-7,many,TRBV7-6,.,TGTGCCAGCAGCCAAGGGGGATCCCAAACCTACGAGCAGTACTTC,CASSQGGSQTYEQYF
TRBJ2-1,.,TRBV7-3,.,TGTGCCAGCAGCGTTACCTACAGGGAGAATGAGCAGTTCTTC,CASSVTYRENEQFF
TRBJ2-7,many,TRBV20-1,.,TGCAGTGCTCCAGTCCCAGCCCCCTACGAGCAGTACTTC,CSAPVPAPYEQYF
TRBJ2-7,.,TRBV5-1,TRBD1,TGCGCCAGCAGCTTGGCCGTCGGACAGGGCTACGAGCAGTACTTC,CASSLAVGQGYEQYF
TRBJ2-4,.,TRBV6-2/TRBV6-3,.,TGTGCCAGCAGTTACTCGATCGGCTTACTGGCTTCTCTAGCCAAAAACATTCAGTACTTC,CASSYSIGLLASLAKNIQYF
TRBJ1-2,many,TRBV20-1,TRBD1,TGCAGTGCTAGTCCCGACAGGGACTATGGCTACACCTTC,CSASPDRDYGYTF
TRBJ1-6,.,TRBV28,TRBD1,TGTGCCAGCAGGAACTCAGGGGGGGGTAATTCACCCCTCCACTTT,CASRNSGGGNSPLHF
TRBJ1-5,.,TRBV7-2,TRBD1,TGTGCCAGCAGCTTAGCGCAGGGGGCGGGCCAGCCCCAGCATTTT,CASSLAQGAGQPQHF
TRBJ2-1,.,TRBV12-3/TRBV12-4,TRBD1,TGTGCCAGCTGTGACAGGGTTAGCTCCTACAATGAGCAGTTCTTC,CASCDRVSSYNEQFF
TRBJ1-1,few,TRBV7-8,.,TGTGCCAGCAGCTTACTCTCAGGGGCGGGATGGACTGAAGCTTTCTTT,CASSLLSGAGWTEAFF
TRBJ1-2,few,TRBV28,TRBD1,TGTGCCACCAGGGGACAGGGGAACTATGGCTACACCTTC,CATRGQGNYGYTF
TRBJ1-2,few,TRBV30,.,TGTGCCTGCCAGAAACAAGGAAACTATGGCTACACCTTC,CACQKQGNYGYTF
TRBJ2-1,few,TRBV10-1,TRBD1,TGCGCCAGCAGATCGGGACAGGGAATGTACAATGAGCAGTTCTTC,CASRSGQGMYNEQFF
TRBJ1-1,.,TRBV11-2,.,TGTGCCAGCAGCTCGGGGGTAGGTGAAGCTTTCTTT,CASSSGVGEAFF
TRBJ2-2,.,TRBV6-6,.,TGTGCCAGTAGCTTACCCCAAAGCACCGGGGAGCTGTTTTTT,CASSLPQSTGELFF
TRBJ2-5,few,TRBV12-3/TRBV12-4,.,TGTGCCAGCAGCCCAGAGGGGGGAAGGGAGACCCAGTACTTC,CASSPEGGRETQYF
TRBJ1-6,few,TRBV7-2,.,TGTGCCAGCAGCTTAGAGGAGGGGTCACCCCTCCACTTT,CASSLEEGSPLHF
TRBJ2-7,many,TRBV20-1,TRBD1,TGCAGTGCTAAGTTTAACAGGGGGCTATACGAGCAGTACTTC,CSAKFNRGLYEQYF
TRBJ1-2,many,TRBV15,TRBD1,TGTGCCACCAGCAGAGATCGAAAAGGGGGCCTTGGCTACACCTTC,CATSRDRKGGLGYTF
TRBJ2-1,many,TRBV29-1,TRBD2,TGCAGCGGCGAAGCGGGAGGTTTCTACAATGAGCAGTTCTTC,CSGEAGGFYNEQFF
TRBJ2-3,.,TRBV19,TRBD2,TGTGCCAGTAGCTTATTGGGACTAGCGGGACCGCGAGATACGCAGTATTTT,CASSLLGLAGPRDTQYF